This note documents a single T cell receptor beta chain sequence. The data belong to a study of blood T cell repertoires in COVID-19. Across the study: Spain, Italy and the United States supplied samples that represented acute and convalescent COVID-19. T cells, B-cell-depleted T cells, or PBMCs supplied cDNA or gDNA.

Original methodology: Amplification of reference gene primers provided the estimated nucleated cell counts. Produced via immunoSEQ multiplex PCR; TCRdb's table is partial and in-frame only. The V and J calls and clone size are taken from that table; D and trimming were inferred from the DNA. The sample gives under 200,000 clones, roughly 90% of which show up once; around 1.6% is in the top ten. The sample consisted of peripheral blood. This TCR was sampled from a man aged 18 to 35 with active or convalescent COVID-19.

The CDR3 DNA reads as TGTGCCAGCAGCTTAGTCCCAACGCAGTATTTT. Its translation is CASSLVPTQYF. This chain uses TRBV7-2 with TRBJ2-3; D is uncertain. The CDR3 spans 11 residues. V was trimmed by 1 base and J by 9 bases, leaving 5 bases between them. In germline, CDR1 is SGHTA, CDR2 FQGNSA.